This paragraph covers one T cell receptor (beta chain) sequence. The data stem from a study of blood T cell repertoires in COVID-19. Overall study context: Samples taken during acute and convalescent COVID-19 were collected in the United States, Italy and Spain. The analysed material was cDNA or gDNA that came from T cells, B-cell-depleted T cells, or PBMCs.

It was during active infection that Seattle patients were enrolled and then longitudinally followed. TCRdb keeps only in-frame clones here, not all; method: immunoSEQ multiplex PCR. This sample has under 200,000 clones, with about 88% found just once. Germline CDR1 is MDHEN and CDR2 is SYDVKM. With 3 bases clipped from V and 13 bases from J, the junction kept 9 bases outside the gene matches. This CDR3 spans 14 amino acids. The chain is built from TRBV28 and TRBJ1-6, with TRBD1 matching over 7 bases. The source is a woman in her 50s with COVID-19, enrolled during active disease. Source material: peripheral blood. The CDR3 loop reads CASSFLQGPLPLHF. Written as DNA, the CDR3 is TGTGCCAGCAGTTTTTTACAGGGGCCCCTCCCCCTCCACTTT.